A single T cell receptor (beta chain) is shown here with its context. The germline V and J ends were trimmed by 3 bases and 4 bases, with 20 bases remaining between them. CDR1 and CDR2 (germline): SGHRS, YFSETQ. The CDR3 sequence is 16 residues long. How the authors handled the data: From reference gene primer amplification, estimates of nucleated cell counts were derived. Produced via immunoSEQ multiplex PCR; TCRdb's table is partial and in-frame only. V, J and clone size are those of that table, while D and trimming were read from the DNA. The sample lists tens of thousands of clones, roughly 84% seen once, with 1.6% in the top ten. This sample is drawn from a study of blood T cell repertoires in COVID-19.

The specimen was peripheral blood. The chain is built from TRBV5-1 and TRBJ2-7; D is possibly TRBD1 (6 bases). The source of this sequence is a man aged 45-60 years with acute or convalescent COVID-19. The CDR3 reads CASSSGGQGNLYEQYF. For the CDR3, the DNA is TGCGCCAGCAGCTCTGGTGGCCAGGGGAATTTATACGAGCAGTACTTC. The variable domain in full, with the rest retrieved from reference TRBV5-1 and TRBJ2-7, is KAGVTQTPRYLIKTRGQQVTLSCSPISGHRSVSWYQQTPGQGLQFLFEYFSETQRNKGNFPGRFSGRQFSNSRSEMNVSTLELGDSALYLCASSSGGQGNLYEQYFGPGTRLTVT.